This T cell receptor (beta chain) was observed in a study of early T cells in non-severe SARS-CoV-2 infection. V shed 4 bases and J shed 2 bases, with 8 bases lying between them. There are 13 residues in the CDR3. Per the germline V gene, CDR1 is SGDLS and CDR2 is YYNGEE. Individual cDNA molecules received unique molecular identifiers during library preparation. TCRdb re-called the 5' RACE reads through MiXCR, storing one row per CDR3 protein. The data show 43,000 or so distinct CDR3 sequences, roughly 7% seen once. The sample holds many counts of this clonotype. The chain is built from TRBV9 and TRBJ2-3, with D possibly TRBD2 on 5 matching bases. Sample: whole blood. This TCR was recovered from an adult who was a healthcare worker with PCR-confirmed SARS-CoV-2 infection or an uninfected control (not recorded which). Written as DNA, the CDR3 is TGTGCCAGCAGCCTCGGGATCACAGATACGCAGTATTTT. Encoded protein: CASSLGITDTQYF. The whole variable domain, remainder taken from reference TRBV9 and TRBJ2-3, is DSGVTQTPKHLITATGQRVTLRCSPRSGDLSVYWYQQSLDQGLQFLIQYYNGEERAKGNILERFSAQQFPDLHSELNLSSLELGDSALYFCASSLGITDTQYFGPGTRLTVL.